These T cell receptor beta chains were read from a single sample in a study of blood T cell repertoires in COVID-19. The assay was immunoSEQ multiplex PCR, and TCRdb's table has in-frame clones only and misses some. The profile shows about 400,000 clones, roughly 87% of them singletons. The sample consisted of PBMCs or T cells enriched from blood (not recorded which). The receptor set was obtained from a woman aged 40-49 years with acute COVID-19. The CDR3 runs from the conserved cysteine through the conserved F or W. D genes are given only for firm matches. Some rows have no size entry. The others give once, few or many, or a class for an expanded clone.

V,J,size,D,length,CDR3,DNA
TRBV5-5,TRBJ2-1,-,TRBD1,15,CASSPDRGPYNEQFF,TGTGCCAGCAGCCCCGACAGGGGCCCCTACAATGAGCAGTTCTTC
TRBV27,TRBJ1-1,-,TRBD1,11,CASSRGRGTFF,TGTGCCAGCAGTCGGGGCAGGGGGACTTTCTTT
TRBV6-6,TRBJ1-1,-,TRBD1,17,CASSPGTGGFLNTEAFF,TGTGCCAGCAGTCCCGGGACAGGGGGCTTTTTGAACACTGAAGCTTTCTTT
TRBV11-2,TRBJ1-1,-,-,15,CASSPKGDTNTEAFF,TGTGCCAGCAGCCCTAAGGGGGACACGAACACTGAAGCTTTCTTT
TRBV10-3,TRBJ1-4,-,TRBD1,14,CAIRRQGSDEKLFF,TGTGCCATCAGGAGACAGGGTAGCGATGAAAAACTGTTTTTT
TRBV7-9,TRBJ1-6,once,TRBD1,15,CASSSDRVYNSPLHF,TGTGCCAGCAGCTCCGACAGGGTCTATAATTCACCCCTCCACTTT
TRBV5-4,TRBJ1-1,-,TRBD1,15,CASSLQGARNTEAFF,TGTGCCAGCAGCTTACAGGGGGCGAGGAACACTGAAGCTTTCTTT
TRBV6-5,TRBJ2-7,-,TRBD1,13,CASSPRTGGEQYF,TGTGCCAGCAGCCCACGGACAGGTGGCGAGCAGTACTTC
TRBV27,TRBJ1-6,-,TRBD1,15,CASSLTTDRESPLHF,TGTGCCAGCAGTTTAACCACCGACAGGGAGTCACCCCTCCACTTT
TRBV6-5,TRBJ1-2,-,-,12,CASNRRNYGYTF,TGTGCCAGCAACAGGAGAAACTATGGCTACACCTTC
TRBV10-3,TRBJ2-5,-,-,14,CAIRNQQGSETQYF,TGTGCCATCAGGAATCAACAGGGATCAGAGACCCAGTACTTC
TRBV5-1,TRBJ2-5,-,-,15,CASSLAGGIQETQYF,TGCGCCAGCAGCTTGGCTGGGGGGATCCAAGAGACCCAGTACTTC
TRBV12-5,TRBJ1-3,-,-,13,CASDSPSGNTIYF,TGTGCTAGTGACAGCCCCTCTGGAAACACCATATATTTT
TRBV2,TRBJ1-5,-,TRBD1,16,CASRGTGALRNQPQHF,TGTGCCAGCAGGGGGACAGGGGCCCTTCGCAATCAGCCCCAGCATTTT
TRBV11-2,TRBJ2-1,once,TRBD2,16,CASSSIAGGLYNEQFF,TGTGCCAGCAGCTCAATAGCGGGGGGACTTTACAATGAGCAGTTCTTC
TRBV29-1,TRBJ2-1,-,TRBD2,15,CSVDLAGRSYNEQFF,TGCAGCGTTGATCTAGCGGGGCGCTCCTACAATGAGCAGTTCTTC